This is a list of T cell receptor beta chains from one sample in a study of T cell repertoires in cytomegalovirus infection. One entry per CDR3 protein, called by TCRdb with MiXCR from the reads. The sample records about 230,000 distinct CDR3 sequences, about 5.9% being singletons. Sequencing used PBMCs. The receptor source for this set is a human donor in good health (CMV status not recorded). Some clones in this sample may be carry-over from other donors' samples. The CDR3 runs from the conserved cysteine through the conserved F or W. The order of the fields is clone size, D gene, V gene, J gene, CDR3 protein, CDR3 DNA. D genes are given only for firm matches. Part of the rows lack a size; the others show once, few, many or a class for expanded clones.

many	-	TRBV19	TRBJ2-1	CASSWQTRGDEQFF	TGTGCCAGTAGTTGGCAGACTAGGGGTGATGAGCAGTTCTTC
many	-	TRBV7-6	TRBJ2-7	CASSLRGQGYEQYF	TGTGCCAGCAGCCTCCGGGGTCAGGGCTACGAGCAGTACTTC
-	-	TRBV4-3	TRBJ1-1	CASSQRRGGRPALNTEAFF	TGCGCCAGCAGCCAAAGACGCGGGGGCCGCCCTGCTTTGAACACTGAAGCTTTCTTT
many	-	TRBV7-2	TRBJ1-5	CASSLTGSSLSNQPQHF	TGTGCCAGCAGCTTAACCGGAAGTAGTCTTAGCAATCAGCCCCAGCATTTT
many	-	TRBV28	TRBJ2-3	CASSTPDGFSTDTQYF	TGTGCCAGCAGCACCCCCGACGGTTTTAGCACAGATACGCAGTATTTT
many	-	TRBV2	TRBJ2-3	CASSDPRAGDTQYF	TGTGCCAGCAGTGACCCCCGGGCCGGAGATACGCAGTATTTT
many	TRBD1	TRBV29-1	TRBJ2-7	CSAGQGGHEQYF	TGCAGCGCAGGACAGGGAGGCCACGAGCAGTACTTC
many	-	TRBV6-2/TRBV6-3	TRBJ1-1	CASSWDSNTEAFF	TGTGCCAGCAGTTGGGATTCGAACACTGAAGCTTTCTTT
many	TRBD2	TRBV18	TRBJ2-1	CASSPLPGGGEQFF	TGTGCCAGCTCACCACTGCCGGGGGGGGGTGAGCAGTTCTTC
many	-	TRBV9	TRBJ2-3	CASSSTTAGTQYF	TGTGCCAGCAGCTCGACTACGGCGGGTACGCAGTATTTT
few	-	TRBV28	TRBJ2-1	CASQAEGYNEQFF	TGTGCCAGCCAAGCAGAAGGCTACAATGAGCAGTTCTTC
-	-	TRBV9	TRBJ2-1	CASSSRGGQPLYNEQFF	TGTGCCAGCAGCTCACGGGGGGGACAGCCCCTCTACAATGAGCAGTTCTTC
-	TRBD1	TRBV7-3	TRBJ2-3	CASSSADRDSLYF	TGTGCCAGCAGCTCCGCGGACAGGGACAGTCTGTATTTT
many	TRBD1	TRBV19	TRBJ2-2	CASSMGQLVTGELFF	TGTGCCAGTAGTATGGGACAGCTTGTCACCGGGGAGCTGTTTTTT
-	TRBD1	TRBV20-1	TRBJ1-4	CSARDHRGANEKLFF	TGCAGTGCTAGAGACCACAGGGGAGCTAATGAAAAACTGTTTTTT
many	-	TRBV7-2	TRBJ2-1	CASSPWRGRSYNEQFF	TGTGCCAGCAGCCCATGGAGGGGTAGGTCCTACAATGAGCAGTTCTTC
many	TRBD2	TRBV28	TRBJ2-1	CASSSPSGNNEQFF	TGTGCCAGCAGTTCCCCTAGCGGGAACAATGAGCAGTTCTTC
many	-	TRBV7-2	TRBJ2-3	CASSFWRGSDASTDTQYF	TGTGCCAGCAGTTTTTGGCGGGGCTCAGATGCTAGCACAGATACGCAGTATTTT
once	TRBD1	TRBV7-9	TRBJ2-5	CATSDRGEETQYF	TGTGCCACCTCTGACAGGGGGGAAGAGACCCAGTACTTC
-	-	TRBV28	TRBJ1-6	CASSLRVSPLHF	TGTGCCAGCAGTTTAAGAGTTTCACCCCTCCACTTT
-	TRBD1	TRBV20-1	TRBJ2-5	CSARDHQGVFGETQYF	TGCAGTGCTAGAGATCACCAGGGGGTATTTGGGGAGACCCAGTACTTC
many	TRBD2	TRBV7-2	TRBJ2-1	CASKRDYRRSEQFF	TGTGCCAGTAAACGGGACTACCGACGGAGTGAGCAGTTCTTC
many	-	TRBV20-1	TRBJ2-5	CSARGSGGGPQETQYF	TGCAGTGCTAGGGGGTCTGGGGGCGGCCCCCAAGAGACCCAGTACTTC
many	TRBD2	TRBV7-2	TRBJ2-5	CASRAEGGKTQYF	TGTGCCAGCCGCGCAGAGGGAGGGAAGACCCAGTACTTC
few	TRBD1	TRBV6-2/TRBV6-3	TRBJ2-2	CASSDRVSTGELFF	TGTGCCAGCAGCGACAGGGTCAGCACCGGGGAGCTGTTTTTT
many	-	TRBV6-5	TRBJ2-6	CASRRSRSLLVSGANVLTF	TGTGCCAGCAGGAGGTCTAGGAGCCTCTTGGTCTCTGGGGCCAACGTCCTGACTTTC
many	TRBD2	TRBV20-1	TRBJ2-3	CSQGGGGRTDTQYF	TGCAGTCAAGGCGGCGGGGGGCGGACAGATACGCAGTATTTT
many	-	TRBV6-2/TRBV6-3	TRBJ1-5	CASLRDGINQPQHF	TGTGCCAGCCTCAGGGACGGGATAAATCAGCCCCAGCATTTT
many	-	TRBV9	TRBJ1-4	CASSVTGTDEKLFF	TGTGCCAGCAGCGTAACAGGGACCGATGAAAAACTGTTTTTT
-	-	TRBV19	TRBJ2-1	CASTGTGKWNEQFF	TGTGCCAGTACCGGGACGGGGAAGTGGAATGAGCAGTTCTTC
many	TRBD1	TRBV5-6	TRBJ1-5	CASSSYRGRDNQPQHF	TGTGCCAGCAGCTCCTACAGGGGGCGAGACAATCAGCCCCAGCATTTT
many	TRBD1	TRBV5-6	TRBJ1-5	CASSPAGTGDQPQHF	TGTGCCAGCAGCCCCGCCGGGACAGGGGATCAGCCCCAGCATTTT
many	-	TRBV4-1	TRBJ2-4	CASSQFGQSSAKNIQYF	TGCGCCAGCAGCCAATTCGGACAGTCCTCAGCCAAAAACATTCAGTACTTC
-	-	TRBV30	TRBJ1-1	CAWSPGTVNTEAFF	TGTGCCTGGAGTCCCGGGACGGTGAACACTGAAGCTTTCTTT
many	-	TRBV29-1	TRBJ2-1	CSVEDPNRAGNEQFF	TGCAGCGTTGAAGATCCGAACAGGGCCGGGAATGAGCAGTTCTTC
-	-	TRBV19	TRBJ1-1	CASSIGGANTEAFF	TGTGCCAGTAGTATAGGAGGAGCGAACACTGAAGCTTTCTTT
many	-	TRBV7-9	TRBJ1-5	CASSFGQINQPQHF	TGTGCCAGCAGCTTCGGACAGATCAATCAGCCCCAGCATTTT
many	-	TRBV4-2	TRBJ2-7	CASSQDVPYEQYF	TGTGCCAGCAGCCAAGACGTTCCCTACGAGCAGTACTTC
many	TRBD1	TRBV20-1	TRBJ1-1	CSVDRGLSVAEAFF	TGCAGTGTGGACAGGGGACTTAGTGTGGCTGAAGCTTTCTTT
many	TRBD1	TRBV2	TRBJ2-1	CASDREGYNEQFF	TGTGCCAGCGACAGGGAAGGTTACAATGAGCAGTTCTTC
-	-	TRBV27	TRBJ1-1	CASSSGLIDTEAFF	TGTGCCAGCAGTAGCGGACTGATAGACACTGAAGCTTTCTTT
few	TRBD1	TRBV20-1	TRBJ2-7	CSATDRAAYEQYF	TGCAGTGCTACTGACAGGGCTGCGTACGAGCAGTACTTC
many	TRBD1	TRBV4-3	TRBJ1-1	CASSQEQGRNTEAFF	TGCGCCAGCAGCCAAGAACAGGGGAGAAACACTGAAGCTTTCTTT
few	-	TRBV14	TRBJ2-1	CASSREGNRYNEQFF	TGTGCCAGCAGCCGAGAGGGGAATAGGTACAATGAGCAGTTCTTC
many	-	TRBV6-1	TRBJ2-7	CASSYGGNYEQYF	TGTGCCAGCAGTTACGGGGGTAACTACGAGCAGTACTTC
-	TRBD1	TRBV18	TRBJ1-1	CASSPGDRPEAFF	TGTGCCAGCTCACCAGGGGACAGACCAGAAGCTTTCTTT
-	TRBD1	TRBV29-1	TRBJ1-5	CSVVVSGTAAGQLQHF	TGCAGCGTTGTAGTCTCCGGGACAGCGGCCGGGCAGCTCCAGCATTTT
-	-	TRBV4-2	TRBJ1-1	CASSQAGGRANTEAFF	TGTGCCAGCAGCCAAGCGGGGGGCAGAGCGAACACTGAAGCTTTCTTT
many	-	TRBV29-1	TRBJ2-1	CSVEDLGLLYNEQFF	TGCAGCGTTGAAGATCTAGGACTCCTCTACAATGAGCAGTTCTTC
many	-	TRBV4-2	TRBJ1-1	CASSHANLGAGTEAFF	TGTGCCAGCAGCCATGCTAACTTGGGGGCTGGCACTGAAGCTTTCTTT